The 20 T cell receptor beta chains presented below share a single source sample, sequenced in a study of T-cell memory formation after mild COVID-19. TCRdb reanalysed the 5' RACE reads using MiXCR and keeps one entry per CDR3 protein. The sample lists 250,000 to 300,000 distinct CDR3 sequences, roughly 8% seen once, with around a fifth in the top ten. Sequenced sample: PBMCs or a T cell subset sorted from them (not recorded which). The receptor source for this set is a young man who had mild COVID-19 (a few samples of this study predate the infection). Cell type and time point are not known.

This sequence joins TRBV7-2 and TRBJ2-1, with D perhaps matching TRBD1 or TRBD2 (5 bases each). CDR3 length: 16 residues. Germline assignment: CDR1 SGHTA and CDR2 FQGNSA. V was clipped by 7 bases and J by 2 bases, with 18 bases between them. DNA for the CDR3: TGTGCCAGCACCTCGACGGGGCCAGCCACCTACAATGAGCAGTTCTTC. Translation: CASTSTGPATYNEQFF.

This clonotype has a count of ten or more. The chain is built from TRBV7-2 and TRBJ2-5, with TRBD2 matching 11 bases. The CDR3 totals 15 residues. CDR1 and CDR2 (germline): SGHTA, FQGNSA. After removal of 2 bases from V and 4 bases from J, the junction contained 3 bases not matched to a gene. As DNA, the CDR3 is TGTGCCAGCAGCTTATGGCTAGCGGGGGGAGAGACCCAGTACTTC. It yields the protein CASSLWLAGGETQYF.

The table lists this clonotype with a few counts. V gene TRBV12-3 or TRBV12-4 combines with J gene TRBJ1-5; D is unresolved. CDR3 length equals 13 residues. Trimming stripped 6 bases from V and 0 bases from J, with 6 bases between. CDR3 sequence (DNA): TGTGCCAGCAGGACCACTAGCAATCAGCCCCAGCATTTT. Residues: CASRTTSNQPQHF.

This clonotype has at least ten counts. The chain links TRBV4-3 to TRBJ1-2; TRBD1 is a possible D gene (6 bases). The V end was cut by 4 bases, the J end by 3 bases, with 15 bases between. The CDR3 consists of 15 residues. Germline CDR1 reads LGHNA; CDR2 reads YSLEER. CDR3 nucleotide sequence: TGCGCCAGCAGCCCGGACAGAACTACTTACTATGGCTACACCTTC. It is translated as CASSPDRTTYYGYTF.

This clonotype was seen a handful of times. This chain links TRBV29-1 with TRBJ2-3; D could derive from TRBD1 or TRBD2 (5 bases each). Trimming took 5 bases from V and 2 from J, leaving 14 bases between them. CDR3 length: 14 amino acids. The germline V gene encodes CDR1 SQVTM and CDR2 ANQGSEA. Here the CDR3 reads CSVTGTDNTDTQYF. In DNA, the CDR3 is TGCAGCGTTACTGGGACGGACAACACAGATACGCAGTATTTT.

This clonotype has at least ten counts. The gene calls are TRBV12-3 or TRBV12-4 and TRBJ2-3, with a possible D match to TRBD2 (5 bases). The CDR3 sequence is 15 residues long. Trimming removed 3 bases from V and 0 bases from J, with 10 bases in between. CDR3 nucleotide sequence: TGTGCCAGCAGTTTTAGCGAGTCTAGCACAGATACGCAGTATTTT. Residues: CASSFSESSTDTQYF.

The gene calls are TRBV27 and TRBJ2-5, with D perhaps matching TRBD1 (5 bases). This CDR3 spans 14 amino acids. Germline CDR1 is MNHEY and CDR2 is SMNVEV (reference sequence). V lost 0 bases and J 3 bases, leaving 8 bases between the germline ends. As DNA, the CDR3 is TGTGCCAGCAGTTTATCCCAGGGTAAAGAGACCCAGTACTTC. Protein product: CASSLSQGKETQYF.

The chain carries TRBV12-3 or TRBV12-4 and TRBJ1-2; possible D gene TRBD1, 5 bases. The CDR3 extends over 14 amino acids. Trimming pared 3 bases from V and 3 bases from J, leaving 11 bases between. The CDR3 reads CASSFTATDYGYTF. CDR3 bases: TGTGCCAGCAGTTTCACGGCGACAGACTATGGCTACACCTTC.

The sample holds many counts of this clonotype. The chain recombines TRBV5-1 with TRBJ2-7, with D maybe TRBD2 (5 bases). CDR1 SGHRS and CDR2 YFSETQ come from the germline V gene. With 0 bases removed from V and 1 base from J, the gap between germline ends came to 14 bases. This CDR3 region has 16 residues. CDR3 coding DNA: TGCGCCAGCAGCTTGGGCAGCCGGGATGGTTCCTACGAGCAGTACGTC. This translates into CASSLGSRDGSYEQYV.

Here the CDR3 DNA reads TGTGCCAGCAGTGACAGACAGTACGATCAGCCCCAGCATTTT. It translates to CASSDRQYDQPQHF. The chain uses TRBV12-3 or TRBV12-4 and TRBJ1-5; TRBD1 is a possible D gene (5 bases). The CDR3 has 14 residues. The V gene lost 5 bases and the J gene lost 5 bases, with 13 bases spanning the gap.

This clonotype was detected ten times or more. The J gene is TRBJ1-6, the V gene TRBV7-6, with D perhaps TRBD1 (6 bases). In germline, CDR1 is SGHVS, CDR2 FNYEAQ. CDR3 length: 16 residues. Between the trimmed V and J ends, which lost 2 bases and 10 bases, there was a span of 18 bases. CDR3 amino acids: CASSLQPGQLISPLHF. CDR3 nucleotide sequence: TGTGCCAGCAGCTTACAGCCGGGACAACTGATATCACCCCTCCACTTT.

This clonotype was detected ten times or more. The CDR3 here is CASSPGGFDYGYTF. CDR3 coding DNA: TGCGCCAGCAGCCCGGGCGGTTTCGACTATGGCTACACCTTC. V and J are TRBV4-3 and TRBJ1-2; no reliable D call. Germline loops: CDR1 LGHNA, CDR2 YSLEER. This CDR3 region has 14 residues. V gave up 4 bases and J gave up 3 bases, with 12 bases separating them.

The V and J genes are TRBV7-2 and TRBJ1-2; 8 nucleotides line up with TRBD1. Germline CDR1 SGHTA, CDR2 FQGNSA. The length of the CDR3 is 15 residues. The junction had 9 bases not matched to a gene; V was cut back by 5 bases and J by 4 bases. CDR3 in DNA: TGTGCCAGCAGCCCACGGACAGGGACGGTCTATGGCTACACCTTC. Protein sequence: CASSPRTGTVYGYTF.

The V call is TRBV7-9, the J call TRBJ1-4, with 11 bases aligning to TRBD1. With V trimmed by 11 bases and J by 3 bases, 8 bases remained unmatched. There are 15 residues in the CDR3. The germline V gene has CDR1 SEHNR and CDR2 FQNEAQ (reference sequence). CDR3 sequence: CASGTGGIANEKLFF. DNA for the CDR3: TGTGCCTCCGGGACAGGGGGTATAGCTAATGAAAAACTGTTTTTT.

The chain uses TRBV2 and TRBJ2-7, with D maybe TRBD1 (7 bases). Trimming removed 5 bases from V and 6 bases from J, with 20 bases in between. The CDR3 is 15 amino acids. CDR1 and CDR2 (germline): SNHLY, FYNNEI. CDR3 region: CASSKYRGGGSEQYV. CDR3 coding DNA: TGTGCCAGCAGTAAATACAGGGGAGGCGGGTCCGAGCAGTACGTC.

The chain combines TRBV7-2 with TRBJ2-7; 8 positions agree with TRBD1. CDR1 is SGHTA, CDR2 FQGNSA, per germline. The CDR3 length is 15 residues. Unmatched junction bases numbered 6, after V lost 2 bases and J lost 3 bases. The CDR3 here is CASSLWAGGHYEQYF. CDR3 DNA sequence: TGTGCCAGCAGCTTATGGGCAGGGGGCCACTACGAGCAGTACTTC.

This clonotype was counted between two and nine times. The chain recombines TRBV12-3 or TRBV12-4 with TRBJ2-1; 11 bases align to TRBD2. CDR3 length: 16 amino acids. Losses at the gene ends were 3 bases for V and 7 bases for J; bases not matched to a gene: 8. CDR3 loop: CASSFVTSGGRNEQFF. The CDR3 nucleotides are TGTGCCAGCAGTTTTGTAACTAGCGGGGGCCGTAATGAGCAGTTCTTC.

This clonotype was detected only a few times. The chain employs TRBV4-2 and TRBJ2-2; 8 bases map to TRBD1. This CDR3 has 17 residues. Germline assignment: CDR1 LGHNA and CDR2 YNFKEQ. Trimming cost V 0 bases and J 6 bases; bases outside gene matches: 9. In DNA, the CDR3 is TGTGCCAGCAGCCAAGAATCGCAGGGGGCTTCTTCCGGGGAGCTGTTTTTT. Its protein is CASSQESQGASSGELFF.

The rearrangement uses TRBV7-9 and TRBJ2-6, with TRBD1 identical over 8 bases. Germline V CDR1 and CDR2: SEHNR, FQNEAQ (reference sequence). J was trimmed by 2 bases and V by 5 bases; bases with no gene match: 5. The CDR3 is 16 amino acids. CDR3 DNA sequence: TGTGCCAGCAGCGCACGACAGGGGCCTGGGGCCAACGTCCTGACTTTC. This sequence encodes CASSARQGPGANVLTF.

The chain links TRBV6-2 or TRBV6-3 to TRBJ1-4, with TRBD1 as a possible D gene (5 bases). Between the trimmed V and J ends, which lost 2 bases and 0 bases, there was a span of 16 bases. CDR3 size: 18 residues. In germline, CDR1 is MNHEY, CDR2 SVGEGT. The CDR3 reads CASSYAFGETATNEKLFF. The CDR3 nucleotides are TGTGCCAGCAGTTACGCCTTCGGAGAGACAGCAACTAATGAAAAACTGTTTTTT.